This is a list of T cell receptor beta chains from one sample in a study of blood T cell repertoires in COVID-19. Only in-frame clones appear in the TCRdb table, and some are missing; sequencing was by immunoSEQ multiplex PCR. The table includes fewer than 400,000 clones, about 85% detected once. The sequencing sample was made of PBMCs or T cells enriched from blood (not recorded which). These receptors all come from a woman in her thirties who had been exposed to COVID-19. Each CDR3 is given with its conserved first and last residue. The D gene is left open where the match is weak.

D gene | J gene | V gene | CDR3 protein
- | TRBJ1-2 | TRBV18 | CASSPRQEANYGYTF
TRBD1 | TRBJ1-2 | TRBV19 | CASSIDLSPGQVLYGYTF
TRBD1 | TRBJ2-5 | TRBV6-5 | CARGQGIEQETQYF
- | TRBJ1-1 | TRBV19 | CASSTGQVQNTEAFF
- | TRBJ2-7 | TRBV6-5 | CASSYSRQGNEQYF
TRBD1 | TRBJ1-2 | TRBV19 | CASSIFRDRSYGYTF
TRBD1 | TRBJ1-2 | TRBV14 | CASSQDGDRDGYTF
TRBD2 | TRBJ2-7 | TRBV13 | CASSLRLAGVGYEQYF
TRBD2 | TRBJ2-5 | TRBV5-1 | CASSLEFQRGGSQYF
- | TRBJ1-2 | TRBV7-2 | CASSLAGAGAYGYTF
TRBD1 | TRBJ2-2 | TRBV5-1 | CASSFGTGNTGELFF
- | TRBJ1-4 | TRBV28 | CASCRGANEKLFF
- | TRBJ1-4 | TRBV6-5 | CASSFRRYNEKLFF
TRBD2 | TRBJ2-1 | TRBV6-5 | CASNTYREAGEKLIF
TRBD1 | TRBJ1-1 | TRBV30 | CAWSSGTGSAEAFF
TRBD1 | TRBJ1-5 | TRBV28 | CASSLGTDSNQPQHF
- | TRBJ2-7 | TRBV15 | CATSRDQPGMDYEQYF
- | TRBJ2-7 | TRBV25-1 | CASSGQEAGFLQHF
- | TRBJ1-5 | TRBV19 | CASSLQVDQPQHF
- | TRBJ1-1 | TRBV5-1 | CASSFRGGNTEAFF
TRBD1 | TRBJ1-1 | TRBV5-1 | CASSPGTGGFETEAFF
- | TRBJ1-3 | TRBV14 | CASSPGGLRSGNTIYF
TRBD2 | TRBJ2-4 | TRBV3-1/TRBV3-2 | CASSGGGGVGNIQYF
TRBD2 | TRBJ2-7 | TRBV6-5 | CASKRGTSGLYEQYF
- | TRBJ2-1 | TRBV12-3/TRBV12-4 | CASSSGSGNEQFF
TRBD1 | TRBJ2-6 | TRBV14 | CASSQDGTGSSGANVLTF
TRBD1 | TRBJ2-2 | TRBV30 | CAWRKIGTGATGELFF
- | TRBJ2-6 | TRBV30 | CAWSWGAGANVLTF
- | TRBJ2-1 | TRBV21-1 | CASSNYGTHVLNEQFF
TRBD1 | TRBJ1-4 | TRBV28 | CASSNYRGVVEKLFF
TRBD2 | TRBJ2-3 | TRBV7-9 | CASSIRLAASTDTQYF
TRBD1 | TRBJ1-1 | TRBV9 | CASRGTGGYTEAFF
TRBD1 | TRBJ1-3 | TRBV9 | CASSPGTGYGNTIYF